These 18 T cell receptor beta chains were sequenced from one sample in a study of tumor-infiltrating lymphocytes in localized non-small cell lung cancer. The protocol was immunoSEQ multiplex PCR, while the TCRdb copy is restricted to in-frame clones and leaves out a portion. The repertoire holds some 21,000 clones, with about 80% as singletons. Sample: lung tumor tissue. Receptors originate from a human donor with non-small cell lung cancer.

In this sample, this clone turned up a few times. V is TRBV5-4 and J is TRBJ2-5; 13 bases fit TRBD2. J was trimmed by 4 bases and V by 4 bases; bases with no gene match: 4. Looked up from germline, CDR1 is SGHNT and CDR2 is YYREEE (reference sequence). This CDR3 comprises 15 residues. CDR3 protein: CASSRRLAGGETQYF. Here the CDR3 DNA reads TGTGCCAGCAGCAGGAGACTAGCGGGAGGAGAGACCCAGTACTTC.

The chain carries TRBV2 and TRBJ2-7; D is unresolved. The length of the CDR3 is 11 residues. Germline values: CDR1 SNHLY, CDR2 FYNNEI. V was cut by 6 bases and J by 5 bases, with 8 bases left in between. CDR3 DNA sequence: TGTGCCAGCAGCGTCAAGGACGAGCAGTACTTC. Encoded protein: CASSVKDEQYF.

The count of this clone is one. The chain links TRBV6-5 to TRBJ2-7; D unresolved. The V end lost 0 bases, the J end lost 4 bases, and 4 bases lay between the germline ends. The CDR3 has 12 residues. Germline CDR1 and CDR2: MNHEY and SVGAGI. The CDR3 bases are TGTGCCAGCAGTTACTCCCCTTACGAGCAGTACTTC. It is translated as CASSYSPYEQYF.

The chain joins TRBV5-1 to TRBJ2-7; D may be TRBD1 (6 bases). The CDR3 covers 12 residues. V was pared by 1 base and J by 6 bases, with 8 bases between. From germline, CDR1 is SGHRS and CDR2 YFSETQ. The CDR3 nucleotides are TGCGCCAGCAGCTTGACAGGGTCCGAGCAGTACTTC. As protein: CASSLTGSEQYF.

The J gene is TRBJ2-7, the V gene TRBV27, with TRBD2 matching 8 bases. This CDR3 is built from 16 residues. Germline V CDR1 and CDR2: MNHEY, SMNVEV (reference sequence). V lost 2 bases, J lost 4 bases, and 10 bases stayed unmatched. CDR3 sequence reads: CASSLVGAGDAYEQYF. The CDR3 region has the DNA TGTGCCAGCAGTTTAGTGGGAGCGGGAGATGCTTACGAGCAGTACTTC.

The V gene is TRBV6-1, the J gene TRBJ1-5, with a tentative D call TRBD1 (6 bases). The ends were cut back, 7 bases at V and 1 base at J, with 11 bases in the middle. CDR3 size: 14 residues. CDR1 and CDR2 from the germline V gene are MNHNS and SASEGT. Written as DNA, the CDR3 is TGTGCCAGCACCCCACAGGGAAGCAATCAGCCCCAGCATTTT. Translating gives CASTPQGSNQPQHF.

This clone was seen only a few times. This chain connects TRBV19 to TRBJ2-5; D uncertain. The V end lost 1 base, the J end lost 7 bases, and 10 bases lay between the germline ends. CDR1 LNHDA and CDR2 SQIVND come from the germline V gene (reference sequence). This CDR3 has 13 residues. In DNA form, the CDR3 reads TGTGCCAGTAGTATAGCCCCTGTGGGGACCCAGTACTTC. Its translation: CASSIAPVGTQYF. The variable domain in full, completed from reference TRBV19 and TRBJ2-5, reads DGGITQSPKYLFRKEGQNVTLSCEQNLNHDAMYWYRQDPGQGLRLIYYSQIVNDFQKGDIAEGYSVSREKKESFPLTVTSAQKNPTAFYLCASSIAPVGTQYFGPGTRLLVL.

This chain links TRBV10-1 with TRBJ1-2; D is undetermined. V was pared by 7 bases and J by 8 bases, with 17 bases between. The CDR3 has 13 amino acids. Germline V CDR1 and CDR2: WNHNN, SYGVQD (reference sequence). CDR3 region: CASTPDPALGYTF. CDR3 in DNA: TGCGCCAGCACACCCGACCCAGCATTAGGCTACACCTTC.

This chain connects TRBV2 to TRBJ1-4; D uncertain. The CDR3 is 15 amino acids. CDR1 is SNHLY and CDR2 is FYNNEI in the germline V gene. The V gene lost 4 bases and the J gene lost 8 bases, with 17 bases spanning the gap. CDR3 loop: CASSVLRDNPEKLFF. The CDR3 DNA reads TGTGCCAGCAGTGTCCTACGGGATAATCCCGAAAAACTGTTTTTT.

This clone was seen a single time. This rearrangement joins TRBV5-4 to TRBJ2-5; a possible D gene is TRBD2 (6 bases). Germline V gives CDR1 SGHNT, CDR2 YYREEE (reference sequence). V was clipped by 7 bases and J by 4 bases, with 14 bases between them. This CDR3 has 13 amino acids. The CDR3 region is CASSRAGGETQYF. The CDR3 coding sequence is TGTGCCAGCTCTCGAGCGGGTGGAGAGACCCAGTACTTC.

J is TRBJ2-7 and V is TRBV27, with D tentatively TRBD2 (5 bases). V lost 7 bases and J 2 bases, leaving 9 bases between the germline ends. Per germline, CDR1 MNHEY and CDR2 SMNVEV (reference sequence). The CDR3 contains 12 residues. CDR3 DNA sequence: TGTGCCAGCACGGGAAGCACCTACGAGCAGTACTTC. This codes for CASTGSTYEQYF.

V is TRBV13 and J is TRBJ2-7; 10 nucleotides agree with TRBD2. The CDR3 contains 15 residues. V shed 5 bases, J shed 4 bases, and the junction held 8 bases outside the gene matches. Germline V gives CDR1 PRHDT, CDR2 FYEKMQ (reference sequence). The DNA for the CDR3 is TGTGCCAGCAGCCTTAGGGGACTAGCGACGTACGAGCAGTACTTC. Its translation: CASSLRGLATYEQYF.

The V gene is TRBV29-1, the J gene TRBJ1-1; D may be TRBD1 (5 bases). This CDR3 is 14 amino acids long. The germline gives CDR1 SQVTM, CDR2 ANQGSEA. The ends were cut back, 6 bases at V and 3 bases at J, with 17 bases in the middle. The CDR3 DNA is TGCAGCGTGCAGCGGGGGTTCTGGGACACTGAAGCTTTCTTT. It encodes CSVQRGFWDTEAFF. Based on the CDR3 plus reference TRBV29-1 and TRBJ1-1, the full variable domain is SAVISQKPSRDICQRGTSLTIQCQVDSQVTMMFWYRQQPGQSLTLIATANQGSEATYESGFVIDKFPISRPNLTFSTLTVSNMSPEDSSIYLCSVQRGFWDTEAFFGQGTRLTVV.

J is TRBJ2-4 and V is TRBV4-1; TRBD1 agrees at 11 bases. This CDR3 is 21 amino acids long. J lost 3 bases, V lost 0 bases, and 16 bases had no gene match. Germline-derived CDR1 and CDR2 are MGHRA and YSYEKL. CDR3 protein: CASSQDFSRTGGVGGKNIQYF. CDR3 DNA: TGCGCCAGCAGCCAAGATTTCAGTAGGACAGGGGGCGTTGGAGGCAAAAACATTCAGTACTTC.

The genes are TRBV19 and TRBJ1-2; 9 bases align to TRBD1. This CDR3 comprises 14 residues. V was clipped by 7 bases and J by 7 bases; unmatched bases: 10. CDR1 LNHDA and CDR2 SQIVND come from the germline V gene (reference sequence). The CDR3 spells CASTQTTGGVGYTF. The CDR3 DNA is TGTGCCAGTACTCAAACAACAGGGGGCGTTGGCTACACCTTC.

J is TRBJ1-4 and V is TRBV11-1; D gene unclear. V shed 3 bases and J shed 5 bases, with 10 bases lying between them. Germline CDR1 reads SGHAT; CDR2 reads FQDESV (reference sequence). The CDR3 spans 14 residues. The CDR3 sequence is CASSFGEVNEKLFF. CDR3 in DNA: TGTGCCAGCAGCTTCGGGGAGGTGAATGAAAAACTGTTTTTT. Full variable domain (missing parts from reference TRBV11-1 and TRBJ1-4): EAEVAQSPRYKITEKSQAVAFWCDPISGHATLYWYRQILGQGPELLVQFQDESVVDDSQLPKDRFSAERLKGVDSTLKIQPAELGDSAMYLCASSFGEVNEKLFFGSGTQLSVL.

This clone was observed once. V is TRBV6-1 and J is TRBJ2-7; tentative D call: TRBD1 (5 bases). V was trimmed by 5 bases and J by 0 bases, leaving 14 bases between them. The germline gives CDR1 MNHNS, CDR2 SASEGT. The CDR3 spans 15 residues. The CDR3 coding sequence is TGTGCCAGCAGTCTCCGACAGAAGAGCTCCTACGAGCAGTACTTC. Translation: CASSLRQKSSYEQYF.

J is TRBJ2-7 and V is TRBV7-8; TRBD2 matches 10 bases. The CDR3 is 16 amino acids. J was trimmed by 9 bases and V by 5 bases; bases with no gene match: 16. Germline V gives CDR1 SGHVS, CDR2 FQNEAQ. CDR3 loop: CASSRLAGGSLPRQYF. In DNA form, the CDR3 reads TGTGCCAGCAGCCGATTAGCGGGAGGTTCCTTACCGAGGCAGTACTTC.